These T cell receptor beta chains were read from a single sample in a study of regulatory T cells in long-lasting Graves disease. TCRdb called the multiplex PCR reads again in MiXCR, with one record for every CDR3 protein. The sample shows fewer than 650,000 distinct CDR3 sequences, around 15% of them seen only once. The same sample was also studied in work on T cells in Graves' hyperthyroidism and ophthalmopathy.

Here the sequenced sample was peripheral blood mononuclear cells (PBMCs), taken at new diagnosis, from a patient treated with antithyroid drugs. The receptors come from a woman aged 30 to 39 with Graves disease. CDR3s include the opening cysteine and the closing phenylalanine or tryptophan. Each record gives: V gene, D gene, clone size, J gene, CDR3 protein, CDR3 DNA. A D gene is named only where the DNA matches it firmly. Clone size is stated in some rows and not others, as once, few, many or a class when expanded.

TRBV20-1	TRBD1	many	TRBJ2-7	CSARNRGVFGEQYF	TGCAGTGCTAGAAACAGGGGGGTCTTCGGCGAGCAGTACTTC
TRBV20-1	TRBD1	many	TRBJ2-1	CSACPFRTGEYNEQFF	TGCAGTGCTTGCCCCTTTCGGACAGGAGAGTACAATGAGCAGTTCTTC
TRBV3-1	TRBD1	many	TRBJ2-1	CASSQQTGNYNEQFF	TGTGCCAGCAGCCAACAGACAGGGAACTACAATGAGCAGTTCTTC
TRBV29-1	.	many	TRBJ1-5	CSVGGDSNQPQHF	TGCAGCGTTGGGGGGGATAGCAATCAGCCCCAGCATTTT
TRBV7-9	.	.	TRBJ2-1	CASSLAFPSGPSYNEQFF	TGTGCCAGCAGCTTAGCTTTTCCGAGCGGACCTAGCTACAATGAGCAGTTCTTC
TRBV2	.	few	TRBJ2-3	CASSEQGLTDTQYF	TGTGCCAGCAGTGAACAGGGTCTCACAGATACGCAGTATTTT
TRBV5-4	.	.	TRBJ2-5	CASSPRDKYQETQYF	TGTGCCAGCAGCCCGAGGGATAAGTACCAAGAGACCCAGTACTTC
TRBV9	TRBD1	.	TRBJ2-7	CASSGGQDYEQYF	TGTGCCAGCAGCGGCGGACAGGACTACGAGCAGTACTTC
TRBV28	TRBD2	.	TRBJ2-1	CASSSPGVREGPRMVLDEQFF	TGTGCCAGCAGTTCTCCGGGGGTGCGGGAGGGCCCTCGAATGGTTCTAGATGAGCAGTTCTTC
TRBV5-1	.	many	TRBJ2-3	CASSLRPERTDTQYF	TGCGCCAGCAGCTTGAGGCCCGAGCGGACAGATACGCAGTATTTT
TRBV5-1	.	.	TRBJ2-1	CASSLQFNYNEQFF	TGCGCCAGCAGCTTGCAATTCAACTACAATGAGCAGTTCTTC
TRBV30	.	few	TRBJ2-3	CAWRAQRTFTDTQYF	TGTGCCTGGAGGGCCCAGCGGACTTTCACAGATACGCAGTATTTT
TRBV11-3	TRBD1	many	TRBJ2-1	CASSLVSGGNEQFF	TGTGCCAGCAGCTTAGTCTCAGGGGGCAATGAGCAGTTCTTC
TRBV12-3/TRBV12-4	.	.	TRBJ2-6	CASTPAGTDSSGANVLTF	TGTGCCAGCACACCGGCCGGGACGGACAGCTCTGGGGCCAACGTCCTGACTTTC
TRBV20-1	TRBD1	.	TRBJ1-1	CSATNLAGTGSEAFF	TGCAGTGCTACAAACCTAGCTGGGACAGGGTCTGAAGCTTTCTTT
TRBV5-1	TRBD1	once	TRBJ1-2	CASSSTLQGAHGYTF	TGCGCCAGCAGCTCGACACTCCAGGGGGCGCATGGCTACACCTTC
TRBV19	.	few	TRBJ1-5	CASQDRPYQPQHF	TGTGCCAGCCAGGACAGACCCTATCAGCCCCAGCATTTT
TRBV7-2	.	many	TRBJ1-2	CASSLVEQGIGYTF	TGTGCCAGCAGCTTAGTCGAGCAGGGAATAGGCTACACCTTC
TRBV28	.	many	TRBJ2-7	CASRRRQGLYEQYF	TGTGCCAGCAGACGTCGCCAGGGTCTTTACGAGCAGTACTTC
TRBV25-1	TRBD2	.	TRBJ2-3	CASSSSPQRGVDTQYF	TGTGCCAGCAGTTCCTCCCCCCAGCGGGGAGTAGATACGCAGTATTTT
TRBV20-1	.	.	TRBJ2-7	CSASGAGEYEQYF	TGCAGTGCTAGTGGGGCAGGGGAGTACGAGCAGTACTTC
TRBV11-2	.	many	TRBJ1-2	CASPRGSGYTF	TGTGCCAGCCCGAGGGGTAGCGGCTACACCTTC
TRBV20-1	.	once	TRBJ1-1	CSASGGTIGAFF	TGCAGTGCCTCCGGAGGGACGATTGGAGCTTTCTTT
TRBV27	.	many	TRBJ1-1	CASRGAVGMGTEAFF	TGTGCCAGCAGAGGGGCGGTTGGTATGGGCACTGAAGCTTTCTTT
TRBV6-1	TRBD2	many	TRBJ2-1	CASKREGSSYNEQFF	TGTGCCAGCAAGCGGGAGGGAAGCTCCTACAATGAGCAGTTCTTC
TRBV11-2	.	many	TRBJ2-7	CASSRPGTGTYEQYF	TGTGCCAGCAGCCGTCCCGGGACCGGCACCTACGAGCAGTACTTC
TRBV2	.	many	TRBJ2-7	CASSRDRNSYEQYF	TGTGCCAGCAGCAGAGACAGGAACTCCTACGAGCAGTACTTC
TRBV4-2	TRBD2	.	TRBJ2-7	CASSQAPAGGPMSEQYF	TGTGCCAGCAGCCAAGCCCCGGCGGGAGGGCCTATGAGTGAGCAGTACTTC
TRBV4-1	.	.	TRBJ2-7	CASSQVFRSEQYF	TGCGCCAGCAGCCAAGTCTTCAGGAGCGAGCAGTACTTC
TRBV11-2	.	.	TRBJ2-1	CASSLTERSYNEQFF	TGTGCCAGCAGCTTGACAGAACGCTCCTACAATGAGCAGTTCTTC
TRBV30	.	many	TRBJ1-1	CAWSDDNTEAFF	TGTGCCTGGAGTGACGATAACACTGAAGCTTTCTTT
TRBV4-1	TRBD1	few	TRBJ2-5	CASSQGPGGVETQYF	TGCGCCAGCAGCCAAGGTCCAGGGGGAGTGGAGACCCAGTACTTC
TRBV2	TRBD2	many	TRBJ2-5	CASAQGGSGRPGETQYF	TGTGCCAGCGCCCAAGGGGGTAGCGGGAGGCCGGGAGAGACCCAGTACTTC
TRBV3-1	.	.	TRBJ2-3	CASSQGLDTDTQYF	TGTGCCAGCAGCCAAGGGCTCGACACAGATACGCAGTATTTT
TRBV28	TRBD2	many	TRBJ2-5	CASRDSGKETQYF	TGTGCCAGCAGAGATAGCGGGAAAGAGACCCAGTACTTC
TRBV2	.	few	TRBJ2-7	CASGPGFYEQYF	TGTGCCTCCGGTCCGGGGTTCTACGAGCAGTACTTC
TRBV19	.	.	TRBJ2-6	CASSINPGDGANVLTF	TGTGCCAGTAGTATTAATCCAGGGGATGGGGCCAACGTCCTGACTTTC
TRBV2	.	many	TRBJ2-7	CASMEDTAVSYEQYF	TGTGCCAGCATGGAGGACACCGCGGTCTCCTACGAGCAGTACTTC
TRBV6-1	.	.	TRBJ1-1	CASGRSLNTEAFF	TGTGCCAGCGGGAGGAGTTTGAACACTGAAGCTTTCTTT
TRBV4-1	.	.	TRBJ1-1	CASSPYVTGSEAFF	TGCGCCAGCAGCCCCTACGTCACAGGGTCTGAAGCTTTCTTT
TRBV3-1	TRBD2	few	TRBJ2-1	CASSQSGSGTYNEQFF	TGTGCCAGCAGCCAATCTGGGAGCGGGACCTACAATGAGCAGTTCTTC
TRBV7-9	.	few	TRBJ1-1	CASSLIPPLNTEAFF	TGTGCCAGCAGCTTAATCCCACCGCTGAACACTGAAGCTTTCTTT
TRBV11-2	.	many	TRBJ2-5	CASSLPLTYQETQYF	TGTGCCAGCAGCTTACCCCTTACGTACCAAGAGACCCAGTACTTC
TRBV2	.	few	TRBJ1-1	CASSEFQGPGTEAFF	TGTGCCAGCAGTGAATTTCAGGGCCCTGGGACTGAAGCTTTCTTT
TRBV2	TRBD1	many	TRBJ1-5	CASNPGQGMQPQHF	TGTGCCAGCAATCCGGGACAGGGAATGCAGCCCCAGCATTTT
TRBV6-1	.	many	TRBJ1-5	CAASERDNQPQHF	TGTGCCGCCTCCGAAAGGGACAATCAGCCCCAGCATTTT
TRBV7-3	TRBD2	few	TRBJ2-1	CASSLLAASYNEQFF	TGTGCCAGCAGCCTCCTAGCGGCCTCCTACAATGAGCAGTTCTTC
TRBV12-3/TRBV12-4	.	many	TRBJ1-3	CASGLSPSGNTIYF	TGTGCCAGCGGACTATCCCCCTCTGGAAACACCATATATTTT
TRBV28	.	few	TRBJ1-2	CASSRQTVNYGYTF	TGTGCCAGCAGTCGCCAAACAGTCAACTATGGCTACACCTTC
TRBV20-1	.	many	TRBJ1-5	CSARDDFYSNQPQHF	TGCAGTGCTAGAGACGACTTCTATAGCAATCAGCCCCAGCATTTT
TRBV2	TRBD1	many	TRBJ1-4	CASSPQGARGEKLFF	TGTGCCAGCAGTCCCCAGGGGGCGCGGGGTGAAAAACTGTTTTTT
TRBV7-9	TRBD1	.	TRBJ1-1	CASSSGDRGMYFVGTTEAFF	TGTGCCAGCAGCTCCGGGGACAGGGGGATGTATTTTGTGGGGACCACTGAAGCTTTCTTT
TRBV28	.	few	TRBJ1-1	CASTRQEGTEAFF	TGTGCCAGCACGAGACAGGAAGGCACTGAAGCTTTCTTT
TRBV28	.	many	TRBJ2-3	CASGSLTDTQYF	TGTGCTTCAGGTTCTCTCACAGATACGCAGTATTTT
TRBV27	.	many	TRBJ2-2	CASSLEAYNGELFF	TGTGCCAGCAGTTTGGAAGCCTACAACGGGGAGCTGTTTTTT